This TCR beta chain appears in the sequencing data of a study of blood T cell repertoires in COVID-19 (TCRdb year 2020). In the study overall: Collaborator samples came from the United States, Italy and Spain and covered acute and convalescent phases of COVID-19. Where available, HLA class I and class II types were obtained from metadata supplied by the sample provider rather than from assay-based typing. The dataset comprised deeply sampled blood TCRbeta repertoires from subjects exposed to, actively infected with, or recovered from COVID-19. The repertoires were released in a freely available public database meant as a resource for research on the immune response to SARS-CoV-2. Samples came from the ongoing ImmuneRACE study (first 160 participants) plus 1,254 subjects from 6 global collaborators. The prospective study material was composed of cDNA or gDNA derived from T cells, B-cell-depleted T cells, or PBMCs. The sample metadata nearly always contained a de-identified subject ID, COVID-19 status, age in years and sex.

Samples from volunteer blood donors who had recovered from COVID-19 were contributed by a second Seattle source. The collaborating institutions used their own protocols to collect whole blood in K2EDTA tubes. Collaborator samples were shipped for TCRbeta analysis as frozen whole blood, isolated PBMCs, or DNA extracted from either sample type. The junction carries 17 bases between V and J, which are trimmed by 5 bases and 7 bases respectively. Sequences SGHTA (CDR1) and FQGNSA (CDR2) are obtained from the germline V gene. The CDR3 runs 15 amino acids, cysteine and phenylalanine included. The DNA shown is the 45-base CDR3, in frame from base 1. TCRbeta CDR3 regions were amplified from genomic DNA using the immunoSEQ Assay, a bias-controlled multiplex PCR. The study's processing was this. The number of nucleated cells in each sample was estimated by amplification of reference gene primers within the assay. Sequence reads were collapsed and filtered to measure the absolute abundance of every unique TCRbeta CDR3 rearrangement. For each sample, productive Simpson clonality was calculated as the square root of Simpson's diversity index across productive rearrangements. The clones in this table, taken by TCRdb from immuneACCESS, are in-frame only. Not every clone is retained; where verified, under half of the shortfall comes from an unresolved V gene, and the cause of the rest is unknown. Clone size and V and J calls were adopted from that table, with D and trimming inferred from the DNA. In all, the sample holds around 140,000 clones, and about 80% of those were seen once. Together, the top ten hold about 3.5% of the sample.

Worth noting for this clone: Its recognized antigen is unknown. The input lacks base qualities; no much larger clone sits a single base away.

Paper-wide results and their limitations: The quantity of clinical and demographic metadata differed by source and by participant and was supplied without curation.

The sequence was obtained from a man aged 65-85 years who had recovered from COVID-19. The specimen sequenced was peripheral blood. This chain is built from TRBV7-2 and TRBJ2-2; TRBD2 is a weak D gene call, 6 bases matching. CDR3 loop: CASSTHGTRGGELFF. The DNA sequence is given as TGTGCCAGCAGCACCCACGGGACTCGGGGCGGGGAGCTGTTTTTT.